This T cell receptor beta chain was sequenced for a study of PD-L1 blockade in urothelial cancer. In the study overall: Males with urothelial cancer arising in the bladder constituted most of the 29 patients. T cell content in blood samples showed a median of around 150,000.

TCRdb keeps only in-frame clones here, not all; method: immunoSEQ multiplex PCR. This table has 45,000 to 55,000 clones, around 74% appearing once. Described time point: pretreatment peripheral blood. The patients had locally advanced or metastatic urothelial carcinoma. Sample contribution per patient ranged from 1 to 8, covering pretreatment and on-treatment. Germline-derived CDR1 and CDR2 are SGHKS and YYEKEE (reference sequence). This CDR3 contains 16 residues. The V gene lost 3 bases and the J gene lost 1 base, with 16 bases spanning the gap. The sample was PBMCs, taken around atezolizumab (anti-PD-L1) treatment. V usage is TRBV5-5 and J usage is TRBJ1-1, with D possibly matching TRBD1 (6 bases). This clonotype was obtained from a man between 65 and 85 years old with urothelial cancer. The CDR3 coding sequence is TGTGCCAGCAGCTCGGGGCGGGGGGCGGAGAACACTGAAGCTTTCTTT. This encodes CASSSGRGAENTEAFF. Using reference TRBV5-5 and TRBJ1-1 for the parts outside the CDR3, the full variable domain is DAGVTQSPTHLIKTRGQQVTLRCSPISGHKSVSWYQQVLGQGPQFIFQYYEKEERGRGNFPDRFSARQFPNYSSELNVNALLLGDSALYLCASSSGRGAENTEAFFGQGTRLTVV.